One TCR beta chain is described in this entry. The antigen is undetermined. These data originate in a study of post-analysis software for immune sequencing data. General study findings and limits: Five TRBV segments, TRBV5-6, TRBV5-1 and TRBV20-1 among them, were found more frequent in patients than controls.

Prepared libraries of TCR beta cDNA carried unique molecular identifiers. TCRdb itself ran the PCR reads through MiXCR, one entry per CDR3 protein. The sample includes roughly 600,000 distinct CDR3 sequences, 44% of them seen just once. The germline V gene encodes CDR1 SGHTA and CDR2 FQGNSA. J was trimmed by 4 bases and V by 7 bases; bases with no gene match: 11. The CDR3 length is 15 residues. This sequence was found in a girl aged 10-17 years with multiple sclerosis. This chain uses TRBV7-2 with TRBJ2-7; 9 bases line up with TRBD2. Sequencing input: blood. The CDR3 here is CASTAGGGGSYEQYF. CDR3 in DNA: TGTGCCAGCACCGCGGGCGGGGGGGGCTCGTACGAGCAGTACTTC.